Each of the 21 T cell receptor beta chains below was sequenced from the same sample in a study of blood T cell repertoires in COVID-19. This table comes from immunoSEQ multiplex PCR, and its TCRdb copy is limited to in-frame clones, with some not included. Among some 150,000 clones listed, roughly 82% were seen once. Sequencing was carried out using PBMCs or T cells enriched from blood (not recorded which). Receptor source: a man aged 50 to 59 who had recovered from COVID-19.

The chain carries TRBV5-1 and TRBJ1-4, with D perhaps TRBD1 (5 bases). Germline V gene sequence: CDR1 SGHRS, CDR2 YFSETQ. Trimming pared 2 bases from V and 4 bases from J, leaving 12 bases between. The CDR3 is made up of 15 amino acids. The DNA of the CDR3 is TGCGCCAGCAGCTTCTCAGGGAAGAATAATGAAAAACTGTTTTTT. Protein product: CASSFSGKNNEKLFF.

The V call is TRBV3-1 (or the pseudogene TRBV3-2), the J call TRBJ1-2; no definite D call. There are 11 residues in the CDR3. Germline V gene sequence: CDR1 LGHDT, CDR2 YNNKEL (reference sequence). V lost 5 bases, J lost 8 bases, and 9 bases lay in between. CDR3 in DNA: TGTGCCAGCAGCGAAAGCGGAGGCTACACCTTC. Protein: CASSESGGYTF.

This clone occurred a few times. The rearrangement uses TRBV25-1 and TRBJ1-2; no definite D call. Looked up from germline, CDR1 is MGHDK and CDR2 is SYGVNS. V gave up 4 bases and J gave up 7 bases, with 10 bases separating them. This CDR3 contains 12 residues. CDR3 in amino acids: CASSAREGGYTF. CDR3 sequence (DNA): TGTGCCAGCAGTGCGAGGGAGGGTGGCTACACCTTC.

This clone was detected a few times. The chain has TRBV29-1 and TRBJ2-7; D is uncertain. V gave up 2 bases and J gave up 0 bases, with 5 bases separating them. Germline-derived CDR1 and CDR2 are SQVTM and ANQGSEA. The length of the CDR3 is 12 residues. CDR3 nucleotides: TGCAGCGTTGAAACGAGCTCCTACGAGCAGTACTTC. It yields the protein CSVETSSYEQYF.

The chain links TRBV5-1 to TRBJ2-7; D may be TRBD2 (6 bases). Trimming cost V 4 bases and J 6 bases, with 17 bases left between them. CDR3 size: 14 residues. CDR1 SGHRS and CDR2 YFSETQ come from the germline V gene. The CDR3 reads CASSPGGGEAEQYF. The CDR3 DNA sequence: TGCGCCAGCAGCCCAGGTGGAGGGGAGGCCGAGCAGTACTTC.

This chain joins TRBV24-1 and TRBJ2-1; D is unresolved. CDR1 and CDR2 from the germline V gene are KGHDR and SFDVKD. There are 13 residues in the CDR3. Trimming left V 6 bases short and J 4 bases short, with 9 bases between. The CDR3 spells CATSSRSYNEQFF. CDR3 in DNA: TGTGCCACCAGTTCCAGGTCTTACAATGAGCAGTTCTTC.

The chain employs TRBV7-9 and TRBJ1-3; possible D gene TRBD1, 6 bases. Trimming removed 5 bases from V and 0 bases from J, with 11 bases in between. The germline V gene encodes CDR1 SEHNR and CDR2 FQNEAQ (reference sequence). This CDR3 has 15 amino acids. This CDR3 is CASSTQGFSGNTIYF. The CDR3 DNA follows: TGTGCCAGCAGCACCCAGGGGTTCTCTGGAAACACCATATATTTT.

The chain carries TRBV3-1 (or the pseudogene TRBV3-2) and TRBJ1-1; 10 nucleotides match TRBD1. Trimming cost V 4 bases and J 4 bases; bases outside gene matches: 6. CDR3 length equals 15 residues. Per germline, CDR1 LGHDT and CDR2 YNNKEL (reference sequence). The CDR3 is CASSPLDRGGTEAFF. The CDR3 region has the DNA TGTGCCAGCAGCCCCTTGGACAGGGGGGGCACTGAAGCTTTCTTT.

This clone appeared once. V is TRBV27 and J is TRBJ2-7; perhaps TRBD1 as D (6 bases). Trimming cost V 5 bases and J 5 bases, with 10 bases left between them. Germline CDR1 reads MNHEY; CDR2 reads SMNVEV (reference sequence). The length of the CDR3 is 12 residues. The CDR3 DNA is TGTGCCAGCAGTGGGCAGGGGAACGAGCAGTACTTC. It translates to CASSGQGNEQYF.

This clone was observed once. The chain recombines TRBV7-3 with TRBJ1-1, with a tentative D call TRBD1 (6 bases). The CDR3 is made up of 14 amino acids. V was pared by 0 bases and J by 7 bases, with 12 bases between. The V gene's germline CDR1 is SGHTA and CDR2 FQGTGA. The CDR3 nucleotides are TGTGCCAGCAGCTTAACTCCAGGGGCGGGTGAAGCTTTCTTT. It codes for CASSLTPGAGEAFF.

In this sample, this clone turned up once. V is TRBV5-4 and J is TRBJ2-7; unclear D gene. V gave up 4 bases and J gave up 3 bases, with 11 bases separating them. Germline CDR1 is SGHNT and CDR2 is YYREEE (reference sequence). The CDR3 totals 13 residues. CDR3 sequence reads: CASSLNENYEQYF. CDR3 nucleotides: TGTGCCAGCAGCCTAAATGAAAACTACGAGCAGTACTTC.

The chain carries TRBV5-1 and TRBJ2-4; D is perhaps TRBD1 (6 bases). CDR3 length equals 16 residues. Trimming removed 0 bases at V and 0 bases at J, with 10 bases between. Germline CDR1 is SGHRS and CDR2 is YFSETQ. The CDR3 region has the DNA TGCGCCAGCAGCTTGGCAGGGGCTCTAGCCAAAAACATTCAGTACTTC. Translated: CASSLAGALAKNIQYF.

The chain's CDR3 is CAIKAGKANTEAFF. The CDR3 region has the DNA TGTGCCATCAAGGCAGGGAAAGCGAACACTGAAGCTTTCTTT. V is TRBV10-3 and J is TRBJ1-1, with D perhaps matching TRBD1 (5 bases). Looked up from germline, CDR1 is ENHRY and CDR2 is SYGVKD. The CDR3 is 14 amino acids. Trimming stripped 7 bases from V and 1 base from J, with 13 bases between.

This clone has only one observation. The chain uses TRBV19 and TRBJ1-5, with a possible D match to TRBD1 (5 bases). Germline-derived CDR1 and CDR2 are LNHDA and SQIVND (reference sequence). This CDR3 region has 17 residues. The V end lost 4 bases, the J end lost 1 base, and 17 bases lay between the germline ends. CDR3 loop: CASSTKDTYRSNQPQHF. CDR3 sequence (DNA): TGTGCCAGTAGTACAAAGGACACGTACCGCAGCAATCAGCCCCAGCATTTT.

The gene calls are TRBV28 and TRBJ1-2; D might be TRBD1 (6 bases). Germline-derived CDR1 and CDR2 are MDHEN and SYDVKM. Deletions cut 8 bases from V and 0 bases from J, with 19 bases between. This CDR3 comprises 16 residues. CDR3 in DNA: TGTGCCAGCCTCTCAGGGACATCATTAGCTAACTATGGCTACACCTTC. The encoded protein is CASLSGTSLANYGYTF.

The chain has TRBV19 and TRBJ2-3; 12 bases line up with TRBD2. The CDR3 has 18 amino acids. Per germline, CDR1 LNHDA and CDR2 SQIVND (reference sequence). The V gene end was trimmed by 5 bases and the J gene end by 4 bases; junction bases not matched to a gene: 13. Here the CDR3 reads CASSGRLAGAPSPDTQYF. The CDR3 nucleotides are TGTGCCAGTAGTGGGCGACTAGCGGGGGCCCCGAGCCCAGATACGCAGTATTTT.

Only a few counts were recorded for this clone. The chain is built from TRBV7-8 and TRBJ2-1, with no clear D. The V end was cut by 3 bases, the J end by 4 bases, with 19 bases between. The CDR3 contains 17 residues. Germline V CDR1 and CDR2: SGHVS, FQNEAQ. For the CDR3, the DNA is TGTGCCAGCAGCTTTAGACCCGGCAGCGTAGATTACAATGAGCAGTTCTTC. Translation: CASSFRPGSVDYNEQFF.

The chain uses TRBV3-1 (or the pseudogene TRBV3-2) and TRBJ1-5; 9 nucleotides line up with TRBD1. CDR1 LGHDT and CDR2 YNNKEL come from the germline V gene (reference sequence). The ends lost 0 bases at V and 5 bases at J; junction bases unmatched: 14. This CDR3 is 19 amino acids long. Here the CDR3 reads CASSQDRSRNRGPDQPQHF. The CDR3 bases are TGTGCCAGCAGCCAAGATCGGTCCCGTAACAGGGGGCCTGATCAGCCCCAGCATTTT.

The rearrangement links TRBV7-2 to TRBJ1-5, with D perhaps TRBD1 (6 bases). Trimming removed 7 bases from V and 0 bases from J, with 16 bases in between. The CDR3 totals 16 residues. Germline V gives CDR1 SGHTA, CDR2 FQGNSA. CDR3 sequence (DNA): TGTGCCAGCAACATGGGGGCAGGGAATAGCAATCAGCCCCAGCATTTT. Translating gives CASNMGAGNSNQPQHF.

The CDR3 here is CASTETSGSYEQYF. Written as DNA, the CDR3 is TGTGCCAGCACGGAGACTAGCGGCTCCTACGAGCAGTACTTC. The V call is TRBV7-2, the J call TRBJ2-7; 9 bases fit TRBD2. The germline V gene encodes CDR1 SGHTA and CDR2 FQGNSA. The CDR3 loop spans 14 amino acids. The V and J ends lost 7 bases and 0 bases, in that order; junction bases with no gene match: 4.

The chain links TRBV10-3 to TRBJ2-2; D not resolved. The V and J ends lost 6 bases and 5 bases respectively, with 7 bases between them. The CDR3 consists of 12 residues. From germline, CDR1 is ENHRY and CDR2 SYGVKD. In nucleotides, the CDR3 is TGTGCCATCAGCCCCGTTACCGGGGAGCTGTTTTTT. Translating gives CAISPVTGELFF.